This TCR beta chain stems from a study of early T cells in non-severe SARS-CoV-2 infection. This clonotype was observed a few times. Molecules of cDNA were individually given unique molecular identifiers that were attached to them. TCRdb fed the 5' RACE reads into MiXCR, producing one record per CDR3 protein. The table shows about 80,000 distinct CDR3 sequences, with about 15% occurring only once. Unmatched junction bases numbered 7, after V lost 0 bases and J lost 4 bases. Germline assignment: CDR1 LNHNV and CDR2 YYDKDF (reference sequence). The CDR3 consists of 17 residues. The sequencing input was whole blood. The V call is TRBV15, the J call TRBJ2-1, with TRBD2 matching 9 bases. The sequence derives from an adult who was a healthcare worker with PCR-confirmed SARS-CoV-2 infection or an uninfected control (not recorded which). CDR3 loop: CATSRERQTSGYNEQFF. The CDR3, as DNA: TGTGCCACCAGCAGAGAACGCCAGACTAGCGGTTACAATGAGCAGTTCTTC.